This record looks at one T cell receptor (beta chain) sequence and its context. Its matching antigen is unknown. The data were taken from a study of vaccination effects on CD4 cells after COVID-19. Following culture for around 10 days, CD4+ T cells were isolated. Trimming cost V 3 bases and J 8 bases, with 19 bases left between them. The CDR3 is made up of 15 amino acids. Germline CDR1 and CDR2: MDHEN and SYDVKM. Only in-frame clones appear in the TCRdb table, and some are missing; sequencing was by immunoSEQ multiplex PCR. The sample carries more than 40,000 clones, more than 75% recorded once. Sequenced material: CD4+ T cells from PBMCs cultured without peptide, taken before COVID-19 vaccination. This TCR derives from a human donor who had a prior SARS-CoV-2 infection. The chain uses TRBV28 and TRBJ1-2, with D possibly matching TRBD1 (6 bases). The CDR3 sequence: CASSLVAGAHKGYTF. The DNA for the CDR3 is TGTGCCAGCAGTTTGGTCGCGGGGGCGCATAAAGGCTACACCTTC.